Each of the 10 T cell receptor beta chains below was sequenced from the same sample in a study of graft-versus-host responses after intestinal transplantation. These receptors' antigens are unknown. Produced via immunoSEQ multiplex PCR; TCRdb's table is partial and in-frame only. Among around 100,000 clones listed, roughly 87% were seen once. The starting material was unstimulated CD4+ T cells sorted from spleen or lymph node cells, obtained before intestinal transplant. These receptors were taken from a human donor who received an intestinal transplant.

The V call is TRBV7-9, the J call TRBJ2-1; 14 bases are a match to TRBD2. The CDR3 has 15 residues. Germline CDR1 reads SEHNR; CDR2 reads FQNEAQ (reference sequence). Germline trimming cut 5 bases from V and 9 bases from J; bases unmatched to any gene: 6. CDR3 region: CASSLGLAGGLEQFF. For the CDR3, the DNA is TGTGCCAGCAGCCTCGGACTAGCGGGAGGACTTGAGCAGTTCTTC.

This clone was seen more than once but under ten times. V gene TRBV7-3 combines with J gene TRBJ1-1; TRBD1 is a possible D gene (5 bases). The V gene lost 4 bases and the J gene lost 6 bases, with 12 bases spanning the gap. Germline V gene data show CDR1 as SGHTA and CDR2 as FQGTGA. CDR3 length: 13 residues. The CDR3 DNA reads TGTGCCAGCAGCTCGAGGGGAGAGGCTGAAGCTTTCTTT. Amino acids: CASSSRGEAEAFF.

V gene TRBV28 combines with J gene TRBJ1-2; TRBD1 is a possible D gene (6 bases). V was cut by 7 bases and J by 8 bases, with 17 bases left in between. CDR1 and CDR2 from the germline V gene are MDHEN and SYDVKM. CDR3 length: 13 residues. The CDR3 DNA is TGTGCCAGCACCCCCCCAGGGGAGGTCGGCTACACCTTC. As protein: CASTPPGEVGYTF.

The CDR3 DNA is TGCGCCAGCAGCCCGGGACTAGCGGGGGCAACAGATACGCAGTATTTT. It specifies CASSPGLAGATDTQYF. The chain joins TRBV5-1 to TRBJ2-3; 14 nucleotides align to TRBD2. The CDR3 loop spans 16 amino acids. The junction had 4 bases not matched to a gene; V was cut back by 4 bases and J by 3 bases. The germline V gene has CDR1 SGHRS and CDR2 YFSETQ.

This chain links TRBV6-1 with TRBJ2-3; TRBD2 might be the D (5 bases). Germline CDR1 reads MNHNS; CDR2 reads SASEGT. V lost 9 bases, J lost 10 bases, and 11 bases lay in between. This CDR3 spans 10 amino acids. In DNA form, the CDR3 reads TGTGCCAGGGACTGGAAGGCGCAGTATTTT. Residues: CARDWKAQYF.

Remarks on this clone: Within the sample, other DNA sequences also encode this same CDR3. The chain uses TRBV5-1 and TRBJ2-2; unclear D gene. The V end was cut by 0 bases, the J end by 6 bases, with 6 bases between. CDR3 length equals 13 residues. Germline V gene data show CDR1 as SGHRS and CDR2 as YFSETQ. In DNA, the CDR3 is TGCGCCAGCAGCTTGGCCGAGGCCGGGGAGCTGTTTTTT. Its protein is CASSLAEAGELFF.

The sample holds a few counts of this clone. The V and J genes are TRBV6-6 and TRBJ1-2; D unclear. CDR1 MNHNY and CDR2 SVGAGI come from the germline V gene (reference sequence). The ends were cut back, 0 bases at V and 6 bases at J, with 11 bases in the middle. The CDR3 is 14 amino acids. CDR3 sequence (DNA): TGTGCCAGCAGTTACTCAGACATCCGGGATGGCTACACCTTC. This codes for CASSYSDIRDGYTF.

J is TRBJ2-1 and V is TRBV19; TRBD1 agrees at 9 bases. The length of the CDR3 is 15 residues. CDR1 LNHDA and CDR2 SQIVND come from the germline V gene (reference sequence). The ends lost 6 bases at V and 11 bases at J; junction bases unmatched: 14. The CDR3 here is CASSPGDRAIRKQFF. The CDR3 coding sequence is TGTGCCAGTAGCCCCGGGGACAGGGCAATACGTAAGCAGTTCTTC. The full variable domain, rest sourced from reference TRBV19 and TRBJ2-1, is DGGITQSPKYLFRKEGQNVTLSCEQNLNHDAMYWYRQDPGQGLRLIYYSQIVNDFQKGDIAEGYSVSREKKESFPLTVTSAQKNPTAFYLCASSPGDRAIRKQFFGPGTRLTVL.

The count of this clone is one. This chain's CDR3 is CASSASLLLAGPRDTQYF. The CDR3, as DNA: TGTGCCAGCAGCGCCTCACTTTTACTAGCGGGCCCTCGGGATACGCAGTATTTT. The chain has TRBV9 and TRBJ2-3, with 9 bases matching TRBD2. The J segment lost 6 bases and the V segment lost 3 bases, leaving 17 bases of the junction unmatched. Germline CDR1 is SGDLS and CDR2 is YYNGEE. The CDR3 loop spans 18 amino acids. The full variable domain, its missing parts supplied by reference TRBV9 and TRBJ2-3, is DSGVTQTPKHLITATGQRVTLRCSPRSGDLSVYWYQQSLDQGLQFLIQYYNGEERAKGNILERFSAQQFPDLHSELNLSSLELGDSALYFCASSASLLLAGPRDTQYFGPGTRLTVL.

The count of this clone is one. The rearrangement joins TRBV6-6 to TRBJ2-7, with 8 nucleotides matching TRBD1. V gave up 6 bases and J gave up 7 bases; unmatched junction bases: 8. The germline gives CDR1 MNHNY, CDR2 SVGAGI (reference sequence). CDR3 size: 13 residues. This CDR3 is CASSHRGDREQYF. The CDR3 bases are TGTGCCAGCAGCCACAGGGGGGATCGGGAGCAGTACTTC.